This entry features one TCR beta chain sequence. In the original workflow: Estimated nucleated cell counts came from reference gene primer amplification. Sequencing was performed with immunoSEQ multiplex PCR; in TCRdb, only in-frame clones are kept and a portion is missing. The D gene and trimming were derived from the DNA, and the V and J assignments and clone size from that table. The sample includes roughly 100,000 clones, 81% of them seen just once. V gave up 5 bases and J gave up 7 bases; unmatched junction bases: 3. CDR1 is MDHEN, CDR2 SYDVKM, per germline. This CDR3 has 13 amino acids. This sample was taken from a study of blood T cell repertoires in COVID-19.

The sequence was obtained from a woman in her 70s with acute or convalescent COVID-19. The chain employs TRBV28 and TRBJ1-5; TRBD1 aligns across 9 bases. Sequencing input: peripheral blood. The CDR3 DNA reads as TGTGCCAGCAGTCAAGGGACAGGGCAGCCCCAGCATTTT. Protein sequence: CASSQGTGQPQHF.